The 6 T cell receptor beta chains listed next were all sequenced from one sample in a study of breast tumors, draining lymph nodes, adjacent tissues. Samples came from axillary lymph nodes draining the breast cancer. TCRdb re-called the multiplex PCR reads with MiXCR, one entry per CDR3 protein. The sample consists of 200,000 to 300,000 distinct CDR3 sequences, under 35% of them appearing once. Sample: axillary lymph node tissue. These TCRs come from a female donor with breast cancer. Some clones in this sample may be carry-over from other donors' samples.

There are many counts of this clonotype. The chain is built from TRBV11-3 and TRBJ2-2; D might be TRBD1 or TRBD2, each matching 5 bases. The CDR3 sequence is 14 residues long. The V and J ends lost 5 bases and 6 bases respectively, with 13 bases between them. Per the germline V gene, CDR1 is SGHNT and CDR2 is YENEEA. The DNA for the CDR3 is TGTGCCAGCAGCCCCATGCTGGGGGCCGGGGAGCTGTTTTTT. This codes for CASSPMLGAGELFF.

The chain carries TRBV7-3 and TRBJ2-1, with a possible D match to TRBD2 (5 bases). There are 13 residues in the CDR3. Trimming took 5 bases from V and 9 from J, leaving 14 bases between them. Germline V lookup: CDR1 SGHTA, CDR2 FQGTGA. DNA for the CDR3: TGTGCCAGCAGCAATGGGAGATTTGCTGAGCAGTTCTTC. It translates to CASSNGRFAEQFF.

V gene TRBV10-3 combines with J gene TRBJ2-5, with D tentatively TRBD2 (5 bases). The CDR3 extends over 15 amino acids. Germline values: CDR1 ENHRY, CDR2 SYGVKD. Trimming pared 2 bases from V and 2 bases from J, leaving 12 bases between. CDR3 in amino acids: CAISEDGRLQETQYF. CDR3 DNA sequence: TGTGCCATCAGTGAGGACGGACGACTACAAGAGACCCAGTACTTC.

CDR3 amino acids: CASSQRDPVHGELFF. As DNA, the CDR3 is TGTGCCAGCAGCCAACGAGACCCCGTTCACGGGGAGCTGTTTTTT. The chain links TRBV3-1 to TRBJ2-2; no clear D. V lost 2 bases to trimming and J lost 7 bases, with 14 bases between them. Germline CDR1 is LGHDT and CDR2 is YNNKEL (reference sequence). This CDR3 has 15 amino acids.

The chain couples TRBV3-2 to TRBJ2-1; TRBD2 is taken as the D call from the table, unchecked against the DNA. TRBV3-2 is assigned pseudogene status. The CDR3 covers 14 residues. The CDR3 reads CASSQDLIAGGSSF. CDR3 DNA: TGTGCCAGCAGCCAAGATTTAATAGCGGGAGGTTCGTCCTTC.

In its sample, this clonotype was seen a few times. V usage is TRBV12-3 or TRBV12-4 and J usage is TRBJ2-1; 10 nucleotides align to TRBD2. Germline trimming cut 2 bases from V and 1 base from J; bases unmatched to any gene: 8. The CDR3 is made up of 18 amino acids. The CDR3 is CASSLSSYSGRSYNEQFF. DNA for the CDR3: TGTGCCAGCAGTTTATCGAGCTATAGCGGGAGGTCCTACAATGAGCAGTTCTTC.